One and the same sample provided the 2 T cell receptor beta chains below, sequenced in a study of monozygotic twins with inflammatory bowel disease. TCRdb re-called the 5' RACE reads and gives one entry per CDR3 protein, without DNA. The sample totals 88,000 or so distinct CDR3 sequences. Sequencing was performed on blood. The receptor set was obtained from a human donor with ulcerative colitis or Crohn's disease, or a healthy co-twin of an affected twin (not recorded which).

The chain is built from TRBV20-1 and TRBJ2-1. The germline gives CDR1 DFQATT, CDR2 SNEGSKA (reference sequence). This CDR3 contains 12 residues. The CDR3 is CSARVHHNEQFF.

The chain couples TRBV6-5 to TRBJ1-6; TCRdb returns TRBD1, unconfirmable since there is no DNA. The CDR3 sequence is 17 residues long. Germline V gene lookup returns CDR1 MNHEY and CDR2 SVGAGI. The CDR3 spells CASGIQGARSYNSPLHF.